Below, 4 T cell receptor beta chains from the same sample are listed, as sequenced in a study of chemoradiotherapy in HPV16-positive cancers. Using immunoSEQ multiplex PCR, the repertoire was profiled, and TCRdb retains in-frame clones only, with some absent. The data hold just over 900 clones, with 76% observed a single time. The sample in question was tumor tissue, obtained from a patient who underwent chemoradiotherapy. The origin of the receptors is a human donor with HPV-associated anogenital cancer.

V and J are TRBV19 and TRBJ1-1; no definite D call. Between the trimmed V and J ends, which lost 7 bases and 8 bases, there was a span of 26 bases. The germline V gene has CDR1 LNHDA and CDR2 SQIVND (reference sequence). CDR3 length equals 16 residues. CDR3 amino acids: CASNGNRGTLSPEAFF. CDR3 nucleotide sequence: TGTGCCAGTAATGGTAACCGGGGTACCTTGTCTCCGGAAGCTTTCTTT.

The rearrangement uses TRBV30 and TRBJ2-7; 8 nucleotides line up with TRBD1. CDR3 size: 17 residues. J was trimmed by 4 bases and V by 1 base; bases with no gene match: 15. CDR1 and CDR2 (germline): GTSNPN, SVGIG (reference sequence). The CDR3 loop reads CAWSAHGRGRWGYEQYF. The CDR3 DNA reads TGTGCCTGGAGTGCCCACGGCAGGGGGCGATGGGGATACGAGCAGTACTTC.

J is TRBJ1-2 and V is TRBV19; D is possibly TRBD1 (6 bases). CDR1 and CDR2 from the germline V gene are LNHDA and SQIVND (reference sequence). The CDR3 totals 15 residues. V was clipped by 5 bases and J by 3 bases, with 16 bases between them. CDR3 loop: CASSSTGYMDYGYTF. The CDR3 DNA reads TGTGCCAGTAGTTCTACAGGGTATATGGACTATGGCTACACCTTC.

This clone was seen only once. The chain is built from TRBV6-5 and TRBJ1-2; 8 positions agree with TRBD1. The CDR3 totals 16 residues. Germline lookup yields CDR1 MNHEY and CDR2 SVGAGI. Trimming cost V 2 bases and J 2 bases; bases outside gene matches: 7. In DNA form, the CDR3 reads TGTGCCAGCAGTTACGTTGCTACAGGGGGGAACTATGGCTACACCTTC. Translating it yields CASSYVATGGNYGYTF.